The rows below give T cell receptor beta chains drawn from one sample of a study of T cells in localized non-small cell lung cancer. The protocol was immunoSEQ multiplex PCR, while the TCRdb copy is restricted to in-frame clones and leaves out a portion. The profile shows approximately 46,000 clones, 81% of them singletons. Source: peripheral blood mononuclear cells, taken before any cancer treatment. Receptor source: a man aged 40-75 years with stage III lung adenocarcinoma. Each CDR3 is given with its conserved first and last residue. Fields, in order: J gene, clone size, D gene, V gene, CDR3 protein. The D gene is left open where the match is weak. For some rows the clone size is stated as once, few or many, or as a class when expanded; others skip it.

>TRBJ2-7|few|TRBD1|TRBV5-4
CASSLRTGYEQYF
>TRBJ1-2|-|TRBD1|TRBV7-2
CASSPPPGQGVYGYTF
>TRBJ1-2|-|TRBD1|TRBV19
CASSPRTGGPGYTF
>TRBJ2-7|once|-|TRBV5-1
CASSLASARGPSYEQYF
>TRBJ2-2|-|TRBD2|TRBV9
CASSSRTSGSVTGELFF
>TRBJ1-6|-|-|TRBV11-2
CASSFNRVDSPLHF
>TRBJ1-2|-|TRBD1|TRBV5-1
CASSIIPTGGDGYTF
>TRBJ2-5|-|-|TRBV18
CASSPAKGGPEETQYF
>TRBJ1-6|once|-|TRBV27
CASSMLGSYNSPLHF
>TRBJ2-7|-|TRBD2|TRBV6-1
CASSEALAGGYEQYF
>TRBJ2-3|-|-|TRBV5-1
CASSITDLDTQYF
>TRBJ2-1|-|-|TRBV19
CASSIEDNILEQFF
>TRBJ2-4|few|-|TRBV5-6
CASSLGNIQYF
>TRBJ2-7|-|-|TRBV6-1
CASVWVYEQYF
>TRBJ1-2|-|-|TRBV5-4
CASSAGRYGYTF
>TRBJ2-2|-|-|TRBV29-1
CSVSGTSQNTGELFF
>TRBJ2-7|few|TRBD2|TRBV6-6
CASSLAGGTYEQYF
>TRBJ2-3|-|TRBD2|TRBV10-3
CASSYSSGGADTQYF
>TRBJ2-7|-|-|TRBV9
CASSVEPGTYEQYF
>TRBJ2-3|few|-|TRBV5-1
CASSLGDTYTDTQYF
>TRBJ2-5|-|-|TRBV5-8
CASSLGAVQETQYF
>TRBJ2-2|-|TRBD1|TRBV7-6
CASRSKIRTGLTGELFF
>TRBJ1-5|-|-|TRBV6-5
CASSPVGSNQPQHF
>TRBJ2-2|few|TRBD1|TRBV5-6
CASSTGGAGELFF
>TRBJ2-1|few|-|TRBV18
CASSPLAPSSYNEQFF
>TRBJ2-5|few|-|TRBV6-5
CASSYETTRTSQYF
>TRBJ2-7|-|-|TRBV6-6
CASSYGQEQYF
>TRBJ2-7|-|TRBD1|TRBV5-8
CASRQGQGGNEQYF
>TRBJ2-3|once|-|TRBV19
CASSTRGDSTDTQYF
>TRBJ1-5|-|-|TRBV28
CASSLLPSWGNQPQHF
>TRBJ2-3|few|-|TRBV28
CASSPPAALTDTQYF
>TRBJ2-3|-|TRBD1|TRBV10-3
CATLDRGSTDTQYF
>TRBJ1-2|-|-|TRBV2
CASWQGRDTF
>TRBJ2-5|-|TRBD2|TRBV2
CASSPPLLAGARETQYF
>TRBJ1-3|-|-|TRBV18
CASSPNSDSGNTIYF
>TRBJ1-4|-|-|TRBV29-1
CSVLRTATNEKLFF
>TRBJ2-1|once|-|TRBV19
CASRGGGPRSYNEQFF
>TRBJ1-4|-|TRBD1|TRBV7-4
CASSLDICRQGGEKLFF
>TRBJ2-1|-|TRBD1|TRBV11-2
CASSLADRVDDEQFF
>TRBJ2-5|once|-|TRBV10-3
CAISESSRIDETQYF
>TRBJ1-5|-|-|TRBV6-6
CASSYSKTMSQPQHF
>TRBJ1-6|-|-|TRBV4-1
CASSLTDGNNSPLHF